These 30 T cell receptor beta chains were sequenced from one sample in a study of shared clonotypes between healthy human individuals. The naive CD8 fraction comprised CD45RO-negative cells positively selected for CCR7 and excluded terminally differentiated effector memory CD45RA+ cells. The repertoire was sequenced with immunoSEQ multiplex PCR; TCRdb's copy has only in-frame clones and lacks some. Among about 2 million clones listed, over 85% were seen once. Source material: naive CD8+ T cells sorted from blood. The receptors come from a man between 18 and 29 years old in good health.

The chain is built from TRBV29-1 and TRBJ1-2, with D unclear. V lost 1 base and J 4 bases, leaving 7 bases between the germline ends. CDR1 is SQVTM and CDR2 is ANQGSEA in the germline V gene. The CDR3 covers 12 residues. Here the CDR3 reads CSVEGLRYGYTF. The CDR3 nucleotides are TGCAGCGTTGAAGGTCTTCGCTATGGCTACACCTTC.

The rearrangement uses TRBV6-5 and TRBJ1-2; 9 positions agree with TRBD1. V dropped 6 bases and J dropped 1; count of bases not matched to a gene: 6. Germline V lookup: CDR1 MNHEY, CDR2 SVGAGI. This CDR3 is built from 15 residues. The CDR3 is CASRLRQGVNYGYTF. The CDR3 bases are TGTGCCAGCAGACTCCGACAGGGGGTTAACTATGGCTACACCTTC.

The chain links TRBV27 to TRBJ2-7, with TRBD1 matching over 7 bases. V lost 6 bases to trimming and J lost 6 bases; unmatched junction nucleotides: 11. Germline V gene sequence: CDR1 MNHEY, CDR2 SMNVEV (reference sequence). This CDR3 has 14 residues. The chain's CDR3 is CASSRGPGGAEQYF. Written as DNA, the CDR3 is TGTGCCAGCAGCCGGGGCCCAGGGGGAGCCGAGCAGTACTTC.

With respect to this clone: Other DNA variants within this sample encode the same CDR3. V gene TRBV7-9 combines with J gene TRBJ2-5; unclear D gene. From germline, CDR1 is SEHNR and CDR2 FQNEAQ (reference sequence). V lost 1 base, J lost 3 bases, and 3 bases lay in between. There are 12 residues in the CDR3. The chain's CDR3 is CASSLGEETQYF. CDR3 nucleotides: TGTGCCAGCAGCTTAGGAGAAGAGACCCAGTACTTC.

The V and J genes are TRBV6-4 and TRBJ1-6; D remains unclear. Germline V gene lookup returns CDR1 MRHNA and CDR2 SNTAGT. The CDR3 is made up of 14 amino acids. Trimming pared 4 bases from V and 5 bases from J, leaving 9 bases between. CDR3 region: CASSVTVNNSPLHF. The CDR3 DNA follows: TGTGCCAGCAGTGTAACGGTTAATAATTCACCCCTCCACTTT.

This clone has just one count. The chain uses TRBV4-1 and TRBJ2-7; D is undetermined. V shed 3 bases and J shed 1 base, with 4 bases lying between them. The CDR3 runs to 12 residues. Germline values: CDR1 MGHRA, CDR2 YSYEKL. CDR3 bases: TGCGCCAGCAGCCACGGATCCTACGAGCAGTACTTC. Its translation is CASSHGSYEQYF.

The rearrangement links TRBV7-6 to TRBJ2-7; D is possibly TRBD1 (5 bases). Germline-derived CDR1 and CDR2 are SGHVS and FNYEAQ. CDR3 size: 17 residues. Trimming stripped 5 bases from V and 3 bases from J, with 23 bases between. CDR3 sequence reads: CASSLRSFDSLYYEQYF. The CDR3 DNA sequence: TGTGCCAGCAGCCTCAGATCATTTGACAGTCTGTACTACGAGCAGTACTTC.

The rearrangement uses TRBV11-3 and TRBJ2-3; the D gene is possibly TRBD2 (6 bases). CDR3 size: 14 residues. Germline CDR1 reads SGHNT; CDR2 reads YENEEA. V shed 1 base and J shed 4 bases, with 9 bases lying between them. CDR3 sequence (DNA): TGTGCCAGCAGCTTAGCGGGAGCCTCAGATACGCAGTATTTT. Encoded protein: CASSLAGASDTQYF.

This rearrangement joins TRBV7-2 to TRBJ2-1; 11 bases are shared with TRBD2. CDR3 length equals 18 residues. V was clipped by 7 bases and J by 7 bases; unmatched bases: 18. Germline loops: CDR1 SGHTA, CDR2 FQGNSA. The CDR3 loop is CASILSPLLAGDYNEQFF. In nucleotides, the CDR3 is TGTGCCAGCATCCTCTCGCCCCTACTAGCGGGAGATTATAATGAGCAGTTCTTC.

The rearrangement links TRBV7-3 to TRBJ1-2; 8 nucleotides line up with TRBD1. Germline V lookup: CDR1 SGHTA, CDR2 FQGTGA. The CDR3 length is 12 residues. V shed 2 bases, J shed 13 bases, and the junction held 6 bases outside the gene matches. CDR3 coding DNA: TGTGCCAGCAGCTTAGGAGGACAGGGACCCACCTTC. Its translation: CASSLGGQGPTF.

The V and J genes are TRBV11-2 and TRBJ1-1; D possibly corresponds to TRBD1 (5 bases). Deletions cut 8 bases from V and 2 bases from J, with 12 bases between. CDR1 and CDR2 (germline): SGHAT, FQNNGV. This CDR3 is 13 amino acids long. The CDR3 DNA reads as TGTGCCAGCGTATTAGGGGTAAACACTGAAGCTTTCTTT. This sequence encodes CASVLGVNTEAFF.

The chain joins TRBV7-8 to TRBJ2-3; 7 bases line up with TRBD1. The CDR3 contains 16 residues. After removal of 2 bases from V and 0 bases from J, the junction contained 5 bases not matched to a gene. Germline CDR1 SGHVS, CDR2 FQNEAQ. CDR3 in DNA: TGTGCCAGCAGCTTAAGAAAGGGGGCTAGCACAGATACGCAGTATTTT. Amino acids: CASSLRKGASTDTQYF.

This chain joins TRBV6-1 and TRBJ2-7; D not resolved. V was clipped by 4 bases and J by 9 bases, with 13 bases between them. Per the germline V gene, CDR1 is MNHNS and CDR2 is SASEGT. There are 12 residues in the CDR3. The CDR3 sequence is CASSGLEKRQYF. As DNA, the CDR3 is TGTGCCAGCAGTGGGTTGGAGAAGCGGCAGTACTTC.

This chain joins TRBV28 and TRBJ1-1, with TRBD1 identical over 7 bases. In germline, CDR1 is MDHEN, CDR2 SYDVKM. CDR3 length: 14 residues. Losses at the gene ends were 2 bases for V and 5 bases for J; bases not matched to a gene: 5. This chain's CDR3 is CASSLRGLGTEAFF. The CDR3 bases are TGTGCCAGCAGTTTAAGGGGGCTAGGGACTGAAGCTTTCTTT.

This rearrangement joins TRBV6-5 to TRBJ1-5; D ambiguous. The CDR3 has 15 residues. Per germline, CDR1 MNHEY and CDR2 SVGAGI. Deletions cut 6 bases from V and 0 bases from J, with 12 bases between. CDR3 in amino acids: CASSTAIDSNQPQHF. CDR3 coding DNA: TGTGCCAGCAGCACGGCCATCGATAGCAATCAGCCCCAGCATTTT.

CDR3 nucleotides: TGTGCCAGCAGCCCCCCCATCCCGCCCGAGCAGTACTTC. Its protein is CASSPPIPPEQYF. This chain joins TRBV11-2 and TRBJ2-7; no firm D call. V gave up 5 bases and J gave up 6 bases, with 14 bases separating them. Germline lookup yields CDR1 SGHAT and CDR2 FQNNGV. The CDR3 contains 13 residues. The entire variable domain, with the rest obtained from reference TRBV11-2 and TRBJ2-7, is as follows: EAGVAQSPRYKIIEKRQSVAFWCNPISGHATLYWYQQILGQGPKLLIQFQNNGVVDDSQLPKDRFSAERLKGVDSTLKIQPAKLEDSAVYLCASSPPIPPEQYFGPGTRLTVT.

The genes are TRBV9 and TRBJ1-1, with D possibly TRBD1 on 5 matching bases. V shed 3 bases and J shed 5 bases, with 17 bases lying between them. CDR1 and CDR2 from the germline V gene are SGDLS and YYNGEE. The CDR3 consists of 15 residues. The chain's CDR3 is CASSEDGGAATEAFF. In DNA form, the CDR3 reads TGTGCCAGCAGCGAAGATGGGGGAGCGGCGACTGAAGCTTTCTTT.

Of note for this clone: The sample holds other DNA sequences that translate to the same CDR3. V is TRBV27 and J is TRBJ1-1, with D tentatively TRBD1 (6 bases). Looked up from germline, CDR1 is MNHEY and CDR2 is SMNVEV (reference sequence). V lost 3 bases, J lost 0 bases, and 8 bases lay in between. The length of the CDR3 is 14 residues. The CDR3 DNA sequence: TGTGCCAGCAGTTTCCAGGGGATGAACACTGAAGCTTTCTTT. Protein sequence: CASSFQGMNTEAFF.

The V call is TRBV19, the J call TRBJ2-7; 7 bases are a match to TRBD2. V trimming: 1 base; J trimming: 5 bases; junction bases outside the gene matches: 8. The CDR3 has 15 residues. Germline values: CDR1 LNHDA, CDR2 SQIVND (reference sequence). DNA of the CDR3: TGTGCCAGTAGTATAGCAGTAGCGGGTGATGACGAGCAGTACTTC. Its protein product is CASSIAVAGDDEQYF.

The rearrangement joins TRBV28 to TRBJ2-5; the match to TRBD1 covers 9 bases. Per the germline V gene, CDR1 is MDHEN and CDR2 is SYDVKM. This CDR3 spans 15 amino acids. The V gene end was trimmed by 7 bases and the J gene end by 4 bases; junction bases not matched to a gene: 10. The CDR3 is CASKWTGVSGETQYF. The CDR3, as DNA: TGTGCCAGCAAGTGGACAGGGGTATCGGGAGAGACCCAGTACTTC.

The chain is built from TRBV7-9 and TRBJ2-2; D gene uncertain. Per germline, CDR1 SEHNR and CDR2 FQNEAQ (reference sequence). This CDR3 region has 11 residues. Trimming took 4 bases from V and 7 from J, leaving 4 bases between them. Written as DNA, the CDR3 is TGTGCCAGCAGCTCGGACGGGGAGCTGTTTTTT. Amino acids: CASSSDGELFF.

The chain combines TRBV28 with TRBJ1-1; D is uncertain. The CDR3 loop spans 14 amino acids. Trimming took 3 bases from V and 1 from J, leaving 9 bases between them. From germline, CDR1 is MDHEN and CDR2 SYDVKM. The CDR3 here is CASSFGSSNTEAFF. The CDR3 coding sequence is TGTGCCAGCAGTTTTGGCAGCTCGAACACTGAAGCTTTCTTT.

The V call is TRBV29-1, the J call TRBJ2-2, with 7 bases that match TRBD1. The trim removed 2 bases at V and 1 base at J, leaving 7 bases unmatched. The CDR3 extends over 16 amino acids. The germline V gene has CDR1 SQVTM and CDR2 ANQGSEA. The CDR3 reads CSVEIRDSKNTGELFF. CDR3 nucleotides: TGCAGCGTTGAAATTCGGGACAGTAAGAACACCGGGGAGCTGTTTTTT.

CDR3 sequence: CASSNSGKGETQYF. CDR3 in DNA: TGTGCCAGCTCGAATTCGGGAAAGGGGGAGACCCAGTACTTC. This rearrangement joins TRBV11-2 to TRBJ2-5; D tentatively reads TRBD1 or TRBD2 (5 bases each). The CDR3 sequence is 14 residues long. V lost 8 bases and J lost 5, with 18 bases in between. CDR1 is SGHAT, CDR2 FQNNGV, per germline.

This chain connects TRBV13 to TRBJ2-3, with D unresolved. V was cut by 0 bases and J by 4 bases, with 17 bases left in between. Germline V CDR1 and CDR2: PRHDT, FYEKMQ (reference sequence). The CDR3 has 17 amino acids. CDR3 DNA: TGTGCCAGCAGCTTAGGCCTAAGCCGACTTTACCCAGATACGCAGTATTTT. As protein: CASSLGLSRLYPDTQYF.

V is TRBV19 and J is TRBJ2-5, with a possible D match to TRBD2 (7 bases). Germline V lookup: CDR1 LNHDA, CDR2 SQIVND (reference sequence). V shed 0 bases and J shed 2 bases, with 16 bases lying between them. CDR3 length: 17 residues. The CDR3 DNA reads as TGTGCCAGTAGTATAGATTGGACTAGGGGGACTCAAGAGACCCAGTACTTC. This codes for CASSIDWTRGTQETQYF. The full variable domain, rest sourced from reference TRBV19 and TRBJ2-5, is DGGITQSPKYLFRKEGQNVTLSCEQNLNHDAMYWYRQDPGQGLRLIYYSQIVNDFQKGDIAEGYSVSREKKESFPLTVTSAQKNPTAFYLCASSIDWTRGTQETQYFGPGTRLLVL.

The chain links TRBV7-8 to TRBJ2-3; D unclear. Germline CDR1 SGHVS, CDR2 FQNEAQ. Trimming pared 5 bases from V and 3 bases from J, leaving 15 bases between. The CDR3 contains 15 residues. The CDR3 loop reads CASSHWTIGTDTQYF. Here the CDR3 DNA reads TGTGCCAGCAGCCACTGGACGATTGGGACAGATACGCAGTATTTT.

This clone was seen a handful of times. In DNA, the CDR3 is TGCGCCAGCGGGGTTTCCGACAGGGCCAATGAGCAGTTCTTC. Amino acid sequence: CASGVSDRANEQFF. The chain is built from TRBV10-2 and TRBJ2-1; 7 bases map to TRBD1. CDR1 and CDR2 from the germline V gene are WSHSY and SAAADI. V lost 8 bases, J lost 6 bases, and 10 bases stayed unmatched. The length of the CDR3 is 14 residues.

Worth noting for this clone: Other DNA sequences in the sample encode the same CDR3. CDR3 loop: CASSPGQGASYEQYF. Written as DNA, the CDR3 is TGCGCCAGCAGCCCGGGACAGGGGGCCTCCTACGAGCAGTACTTC. The rearrangement uses TRBV4-1 and TRBJ2-7; 12 positions match TRBD1. This CDR3 has 15 amino acids. Germline trimming cut 4 bases from V and 0 bases from J; bases unmatched to any gene: 1. From germline, CDR1 is MGHRA and CDR2 YSYEKL.

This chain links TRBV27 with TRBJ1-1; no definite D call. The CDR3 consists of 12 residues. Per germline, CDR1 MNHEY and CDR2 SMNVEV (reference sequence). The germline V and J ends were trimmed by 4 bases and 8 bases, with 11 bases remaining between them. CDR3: CASSYPGSEAFF. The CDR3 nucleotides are TGTGCCAGCAGTTACCCCGGGAGCGAAGCTTTCTTT.